The 27 T cell receptor beta chains given below trace back to one sample, sequenced in a study of blood T cell repertoires in COVID-19. Clones were sequenced by immunoSEQ multiplex PCR, and TCRdb holds only the in-frame ones, with some missing. The sample holds tens of thousands of clones, more than 75% seen once. Sequencing used peripheral blood. The receptors stem from a man in his forties with COVID-19, enrolled during active disease.

The genes are TRBV19 and TRBJ2-2; 8 bases fit TRBD1. The V gene's germline CDR1 is LNHDA and CDR2 SQIVND (reference sequence). Trimming removed 3 bases from V and 4 bases from J; junction bases left unmatched: 4. The CDR3 consists of 15 residues. CDR3 sequence: CASSISGGSTGELFF. Here the CDR3 DNA reads TGTGCCAGTAGTATTTCAGGGGGCAGCACCGGGGAGCTGTTTTTT. The whole variable domain, filled in from reference TRBV19 and TRBJ2-2, reads DGGITQSPKYLFRKEGQNVTLSCEQNLNHDAMYWYRQDPGQGLRLIYYSQIVNDFQKGDIAEGYSVSREKKESFPLTVTSAQKNPTAFYLCASSISGGSTGELFFGEGSRLTVL.

V is TRBV5-1 and J is TRBJ2-5, with D perhaps matching TRBD2 (5 bases). CDR3 length: 19 amino acids. Germline CDR1 is SGHRS and CDR2 is YFSETQ. V gave up 4 bases and J gave up 1 base, with 26 bases separating them. This CDR3 is CASSRPREISLQIQETQYF. CDR3 sequence (DNA): TGCGCCAGCAGCCGACCTCGGGAAATCTCCCTCCAAATCCAAGAGACCCAGTACTTC.

CDR3: CASSQGTGIDTQYF. The CDR3 nucleotides are TGCGCCAGCAGCCAAGGGACAGGGATAGATACGCAGTATTTT. This sequence joins TRBV4-1 and TRBJ2-3, with TRBD1 matching over 8 bases. CDR3 length: 14 amino acids. Per the germline V gene, CDR1 is MGHRA and CDR2 is YSYEKL. Trimming took 1 base from V and 5 from J; bases not matched to a gene: 2.

The genes are TRBV5-5 and TRBJ2-5, with D possibly TRBD2 on 6 matching bases. The germline CDR1 and CDR2 sequences are SGHKS and YYEKEE (reference sequence). Deletions cut 4 bases from V and 5 bases from J, with 18 bases between. The CDR3 spans 15 residues. DNA for the CDR3: TGTGCCAGCAGCCCGTTTGGCGGGGAGTTGGAGACCCAGTACTTC. Its translation is CASSPFGGELETQYF. The whole variable domain, remainder taken from reference TRBV5-5 and TRBJ2-5, is DAGVTQSPTHLIKTRGQQVTLRCSPISGHKSVSWYQQVLGQGPQFIFQYYEKEERGRGNFPDRFSARQFPNYSSELNVNALLLGDSALYLCASSPFGGELETQYFGPGTRLLVL.

The CDR3 DNA follows: TGTGCCAGCAGTCCTCGAGGCAGCTACACCTACGAGCAGTACTTC. Translated: CASSPRGSYTYEQYF. This chain connects TRBV2 to TRBJ2-7; D is unresolved. Germline V lookup: CDR1 SNHLY, CDR2 FYNNEI. V was cut by 5 bases and J by 2 bases, with 16 bases left in between. CDR3 size: 15 residues.

This chain joins TRBV18 and TRBJ1-2; D not certain. Germline V gene data show CDR1 as KGHSH and CDR2 as LQKENI. Deletions cut 3 bases from V and 3 bases from J, with 8 bases between. This CDR3 comprises 13 residues. Here the CDR3 DNA reads TGTGCCAGCTCACCGATAGAGGACTATGGCTACACCTTC. Translation gives CASSPIEDYGYTF. Together with reference TRBV18 and TRBJ1-2, the CDR3 gives the full variable domain: NAGVMQNPRHLVRRRGQEARLRCSPMKGHSHVYWYRQLPEEGLKFMVYLQKENIIDESGMPKERFSAEFPKEGPSILRIQQVVRGDSAAYFCASSPIEDYGYTFGSGTRLTVV.

The rearrangement joins TRBV7-2 to TRBJ1-5; D gene unclear. Trimming shortened V by 6 bases and J by 1 base, and 13 bases separated the two germline ends. The CDR3 loop spans 15 amino acids. Looked up from germline, CDR1 is SGHTA and CDR2 is FQGNSA. This CDR3 reads CASRPGGLSNQPQHF. CDR3 nucleotides: TGTGCCAGCAGGCCTGGCGGGTTAAGCAATCAGCCCCAGCATTTT.

This sequence joins TRBV27 and TRBJ1-5; D is undetermined. Trimming removed 3 bases at V and 0 bases at J, with 9 bases between. The CDR3 runs 15 residues. Germline V lookup: CDR1 MNHEY, CDR2 SMNVEV (reference sequence). The CDR3 DNA sequence: TGTGCCAGCAGTTTGGAGGGCAATAGCAATCAGCCCCAGCATTTT. Its translation: CASSLEGNSNQPQHF.

The chain couples TRBV29-1 to TRBJ1-3, with a possible D match to TRBD1 (5 bases). Per germline, CDR1 SQVTM and CDR2 ANQGSEA. CDR3 size: 11 residues. V lost 4 bases, J lost 8 bases, and 9 bases lay in between. The CDR3 DNA follows: TGCAGCGTTGGTAGGGGTGACACCATATATTTT. This sequence encodes CSVGRGDTIYF.

This rearrangement joins TRBV10-3 to TRBJ2-1; no clear D. The germline V gene encodes CDR1 ENHRY and CDR2 SYGVKD. The V end was cut by 0 bases, the J end by 9 bases, with 6 bases between. The CDR3 contains 12 residues. CDR3 sequence (DNA): TGTGCCATCAGTGAGTCCCCTCCTGAGCAGTTCTTC. Translation gives CAISESPPEQFF.

The chain joins TRBV15 to TRBJ1-2; D is ambiguous. V lost 0 bases to trimming and J lost 6 bases, with 8 bases between them. The CDR3 has 13 residues. Germline V gives CDR1 LNHNV, CDR2 YYDKDF (reference sequence). The CDR3 bases are TGTGCCACCAGCAGAGATAGCGAGGATGGCTACACCTTC. Translation: CATSRDSEDGYTF. The full variable domain, with the rest looked up from reference TRBV15 and TRBJ1-2, is DAMVIQNPRYQVTQFGKPVTLSCSQTLNHNVMYWYQQKSSQAPKLLFHYYDKDFNNEADTPDNFQSRRPNTSFCFLDIRSPGLGDTAMYLCATSRDSEDGYTFGSGTRLTVV.

V and J are TRBV2 and TRBJ2-5; tentative D call: TRBD2 (5 bases). Germline V gene data show CDR1 as SNHLY and CDR2 as FYNNEI. The ends were cut back, 6 bases at V and 10 bases at J, with 12 bases in the middle. The CDR3 has 11 residues. CDR3 in DNA: TGTGCCAGCAGAGTGGCCCGGGACCAGTACTTC. Translating it yields CASRVARDQYF.

The chain combines TRBV27 with TRBJ2-7, with D unresolved. The ends were cut back, 5 bases at V and 4 bases at J, with 15 bases in the middle. Germline assignment: CDR1 MNHEY and CDR2 SMNVEV (reference sequence). The CDR3 covers 14 residues. CDR3 in DNA: TGTGCCAGCAGTCCGCAGGAACGGATTTACGAGCAGTACTTC. Its translation: CASSPQERIYEQYF.

Here the CDR3 DNA reads TGTGCCAGCAGCTTAATCTTGCGGGGGACTGAAGCTTTCTTT. This gives the protein CASSLILRGTEAFF. The chain carries TRBV11-2 and TRBJ1-1; D possibly corresponds to TRBD1 (5 bases). The CDR3 covers 14 residues. Trimming pared 2 bases from V and 5 bases from J, leaving 12 bases between. CDR1 and CDR2 (germline): SGHAT, FQNNGV.

In the case of this clone: In the same sample, other DNA sequences code for this CDR3. The chain recombines TRBV11-2 with TRBJ1-1, with D uncertain. V was clipped by 1 base and J by 5 bases, with 8 bases between them. This CDR3 region has 13 residues. CDR1 is SGHAT and CDR2 is FQNNGV in the germline V gene. CDR3: CASSLAQNTEAFF. The CDR3 nucleotides are TGTGCCAGCAGCTTAGCTCAGAATACTGAAGCTTTCTTT.

The genes are TRBV4-1 and TRBJ2-1, with a weak D call TRBD1 (5 bases). The ends were cut back, 3 bases at V and 5 bases at J, with 11 bases in the middle. Germline V gives CDR1 MGHRA, CDR2 YSYEKL. CDR3 length: 14 residues. The CDR3 nucleotides are TGCGCCAGCAGCCAGGGGCTACCTAACAATGAGCAGTTCTTC. Protein sequence: CASSQGLPNNEQFF.

The chain couples TRBV11-3 to TRBJ2-1, with D maybe TRBD2 (6 bases). There are 15 residues in the CDR3. Germline CDR1 and CDR2: SGHNT and YENEEA. The V and J ends lost 2 bases and 2 bases respectively, with 10 bases between them. The CDR3 here is CASSLNGGAYNEQFF. Here the CDR3 DNA reads TGTGCCAGCAGCTTAAACGGGGGAGCCTACAATGAGCAGTTCTTC.

The table lists this clone with a few counts. The V call is TRBV16, the J call TRBJ2-7; weak D call: TRBD2 (5 bases). In germline, CDR1 is KGHSY, CDR2 FQNENV. This CDR3 comprises 15 residues. The ends were cut back, 4 bases at V and 0 bases at J, with 13 bases in the middle. CDR3 bases: TGTGCCAGCAGCCCCGTGCGTGGGAGCTCCTACGAGCAGTACTTC. As protein: CASSPVRGSSYEQYF.

The V and J genes are TRBV12-5 and TRBJ2-6, with D possibly being TRBD2 (6 bases). The V gene lost 3 bases and the J gene lost 1 base, with 22 bases spanning the gap. CDR1 LGHNT and CDR2 FRNRAP come from the germline V gene. The CDR3 is 20 residues long. The CDR3 DNA follows: TGTGCTAGTGGTTTCCCGAAACTAGCTGTTGGAGGATCTGGGGCCAACGTCCTGACTTTC. Its translation: CASGFPKLAVGGSGANVLTF. The full variable domain, rest sourced from reference TRBV12-5 and TRBJ2-6, is DARVTQTPRHKVTEMGQEVTMRCQPILGHNTVFWYRQTMMQGLELLAYFRNRAPLDDSGMPKDRFSAEMPDATLATLKIQPSEPRDSAVYFCASGFPKLAVGGSGANVLTFGAGSRLTVL.

This sequence joins TRBV7-9 and TRBJ2-2; D is perhaps TRBD2 (6 bases). The CDR3 is made up of 15 amino acids. V shed 1 base and J shed 0 bases, with 6 bases lying between them. The germline CDR1 and CDR2 sequences are SEHNR and FQNEAQ (reference sequence). CDR3 residues: CASSLGLANTGELFF. The CDR3 nucleotides are TGTGCCAGCAGCTTAGGACTAGCGAACACCGGGGAGCTGTTTTTT.

The chain employs TRBV18 and TRBJ1-4, with 9 bases identical to TRBD1. The V and J ends lost 3 bases and 8 bases, in that order; junction bases with no gene match: 7. The CDR3 spans 15 residues. Germline values: CDR1 KGHSH, CDR2 LQKENI. Here the CDR3 DNA reads TGTGCCAGCTCACCTCCGGGACAGGGAGCCGAAAAACTGTTTTTT. Encoded protein: CASSPPGQGAEKLFF.

The chain is built from TRBV3-1 (or the pseudogene TRBV3-2) and TRBJ1-1; D unresolved. V was clipped by 1 base and J by 1 base, with 7 bases between them. CDR3 length: 14 amino acids. From germline, CDR1 is LGHDT and CDR2 YNNKEL (reference sequence). CDR3 protein: CASSQVAGNTEAFF. CDR3 bases: TGTGCCAGCAGCCAAGTGGCTGGGAACACTGAAGCTTTCTTT.

The DNA of the CDR3 is TGCGCCAGCAGCTTGTACCTAGCGGGAGCCGGCGAGCAGTACTTC. Residues: CASSLYLAGAGEQYF. This chain links TRBV5-1 with TRBJ2-7; 10 positions agree with TRBD2. Trimming removed 1 base from V and 6 bases from J; junction bases left unmatched: 7. This CDR3 comprises 15 residues. Germline CDR1 reads SGHRS; CDR2 reads YFSETQ. Together with reference TRBV5-1 and TRBJ2-7, the CDR3 gives the full variable domain: KAGVTQTPRYLIKTRGQQVTLSCSPISGHRSVSWYQQTPGQGLQFLFEYFSETQRNKGNFPGRFSGRQFSNSRSEMNVSTLELGDSALYLCASSLYLAGAGEQYFGPGTRLTVT.

The chain carries TRBV28 and TRBJ1-5; D unresolved. From germline, CDR1 is MDHEN and CDR2 SYDVKM. V was shortened by 5 bases and J by 1 base, with 12 bases between the two germline ends. The CDR3 has 15 amino acids. In DNA form, the CDR3 reads TGTGCCAGCAGTATAGCAAGCGGGAGCAATCAGCCCCAGCATTTT. It translates to CASSIASGSNQPQHF.

The rearrangement joins TRBV24-1 to TRBJ2-1; TRBD1 might be the D (5 bases). V dropped 5 bases and J dropped 3 bases, with 10 bases sitting between them. This CDR3 region has 14 residues. Looked up from germline, CDR1 is KGHDR and CDR2 is SFDVKD. The CDR3 region has the DNA TGTGCCACCAGTGCCCCACAGGACTACAATGAGCAGTTCTTC. It codes for CATSAPQDYNEQFF.

The chain has TRBV30 and TRBJ2-5; a weak D match, TRBD2 (6 bases). CDR3 length: 12 amino acids. Between the trimmed V and J ends, which lost 3 bases and 4 bases, there was a span of 9 bases. Looked up from germline, CDR1 is GTSNPN and CDR2 is SVGIG (reference sequence). The CDR3: CAWSPGGETQYF. The CDR3 bases are TGTGCCTGGAGCCCCGGGGGAGAGACCCAGTACTTC. The variable domain in full, with the rest retrieved from reference TRBV30 and TRBJ2-5, is SQTIHQWPATLVQPVGSPLSLECTVEGTSNPNLYWYRQAAGRGLQLLFYSVGIGQISSEVPQNLSASRPQDRQFILSSKKLLLSDSGFYLCAWSPGGETQYFGPGTRLLVL.

The chain is built from TRBV7-9 and TRBJ1-4, with D possibly being TRBD1 (5 bases). The V gene lost 5 bases and the J gene lost 6 bases, with 13 bases spanning the gap. Germline CDR1 SEHNR, CDR2 FQNEAQ (reference sequence). The CDR3 loop spans 14 amino acids. The CDR3 loop reads CASSPLGRDEKLFF. The CDR3 DNA sequence: TGTGCCAGCAGCCCCCTGGGCAGGGATGAAAAACTGTTTTTT.